This record covers a single TCR beta chain. No antigen is known for it. No qualities accompany the bases; no much larger clone lies one base away. Participants in the prospective study were enrolled through a virtual design, were aged roughly 18 to 90 years, and lived in 24 United States geographic areas. In the prospective study, participants were assigned to cohorts based on the clinical history participants reported in a screening survey and a study questionnaire. Mobile phlebotomists in the prospective study collected whole blood, serum and a nasopharyngeal or oropharyngeal swab from every participant. Participants in the prospective study had the option to provide additional blood draws and questionnaires over an approximately 2-month period. Before DNA extraction, blood samples from the prospective study were shipped at room temperature or frozen. TCRbeta CDR3 regions were amplified from genomic DNA by means of the immunoSEQ Assay, a bias-controlled multiplex PCR. In the paper's pipeline: The number of nucleated cells in each sample was estimated by amplification of reference gene primers within the assay. To quantify the absolute abundance of each unique TCRbeta CDR3 rearrangement, sequence reads were collapsed and filtered. Productive Simpson clonality was computed per sample as the square root of Simpson's diversity index over productive rearrangements. Entries here come from immuneACCESS through TCRdb and include only in-frame sequences with V and J called. Some clones fail to appear in such tables; in the studies checked, an unresolved V gene covers under half of the shortfall, and the cause of the remainder is unknown. The DNA was the basis for D and trimming; V, J and clone size are from that table. Within this sample are a few hundred thousand clones, with 88% of them counted one time only. 2% of the sample comes from the top ten.

These data belong to a study of blood T cell repertoires in COVID-19 (dated by TCRdb to 2020 to 2022). In terms of the full investigation: Recovered participants in ImmuneRACE Cohort 3 were defined by two consecutive negative NP/OP PCR tests, clearance by a healthcare professional, or resolution of symptoms. Samples covering the acute and convalescent phases of COVID-19 were provided by collaborators in the United States, Italy and Spain. The material from the prospective study consisted of cDNA or gDNA derived from T cells, B-cell-depleted T cells, or PBMCs. Subjects who had been exposed to COVID-19, were actively infected with it, or had recovered from it provided the deeply sampled blood TCRbeta repertoires that made up the dataset. The repertoires were released in a freely available public database meant as a resource for research on the immune response to SARS-CoV-2. Samples were obtained from the ongoing ImmuneRACE study (first 160 participants) and from 1,254 subjects provided by 6 global collaborators. Nearly every sample came with metadata listing a de-identified subject ID, COVID-19 status, age in years and sex. Where available, HLA class I and class II types were taken from metadata supplied by the sample provider and were not determined by assay-based typing. On the study overall, not on this receptor specifically: Clinical and demographic metadata were provided uncurated, with the amount varying by source and participant.

As encoded in the germline V gene (reference sequence), CDR1 is GTSNPN while CDR2 is SVGIG. V is shortened by 7 bases, J by 3 bases, and the region joining them spans 13 bases. From cysteine to phenylalanine, the CDR3 is 14 amino acids long. Just the 42-base CDR3 DNA is kept, in frame starting at base 1. The TCR was taken from a woman aged 55-69 years in a cohort exposed to, infected with or recovered from COVID-19 (not recorded which). The chain couples TRBV30 to TRBJ1-6; perhaps TRBD1 is the D gene, with 5 bases matching. Sample: PBMCs or T cells enriched from blood (not recorded which). The CDR3 reads as follows: CASNRGGYNSPLHF. The nucleotide sequence is TGTGCCTCAAATAGGGGCGGCTATAATTCACCCCTCCACTTT.